These 23 T cell receptor beta chains were all obtained from the same sample, sequenced in a study of spatial heterogeneity in lung cancer. Time point described: sample taken at primary tumor resection. Unsorted tumor, nontumor lung tissue or cryopreserved PBMC supplied the whole RNA. One entry per CDR3 protein results from TCRdb running MiXCR on the 5' RACE reads. The sample lists approximately 11,000 distinct CDR3 sequences; less than 4% were seen once. The material sequenced was PBMCs, taken at surgery. These receptors came from a female donor with early-stage non-small cell lung cancer.

In this sample, this clonotype turned up many times. With the library built for alpha chains, this beta chain is off target and its frequency is not meaningful. V and J are TRBV28 and TRBJ2-7; perhaps TRBD1 as D (5 bases). The V gene's germline CDR1 is MDHEN and CDR2 SYDVKM. The ends were cut back, 2 bases at V and 6 bases at J, with 11 bases in the middle. CDR3 length equals 13 residues. The CDR3 bases are TGTGCCAGCAGTTTACAGGGCCCCTCCGAGCAGTACTTC. Amino acid sequence: CASSLQGPSEQYF.

This clonotype has at least ten counts. This beta chain was picked up by a library intended for alpha chains and is off target, so its count carries little meaning. The gene calls are TRBV4-1 and TRBJ2-3; D is unresolved. V lost 3 bases to trimming and J lost 6 bases, with 10 bases between them. This CDR3 has 13 residues. The germline CDR1 and CDR2 sequences are MGHRA and YSYEKL. CDR3 region: CASSQYLGDTQYF. The CDR3, as DNA: TGCGCCAGCAGCCAGTACCTCGGGGATACGCAGTATTTT.

This clonotype was counted ten times or more. This beta chain is off target for a library built for alpha chains, so its abundance means little. The CDR3, as DNA: TGTGCCAGCAGTTTAGATAGAAGCTCCTACAATGAGCAGTTCTTC. Translation gives CASSLDRSSYNEQFF. V gene TRBV28 combines with J gene TRBJ2-1, with D uncertain. The CDR3 consists of 15 residues. From germline, CDR1 is MDHEN and CDR2 SYDVKM. V gave up 2 bases and J gave up 0 bases, with 8 bases separating them.

This clonotype was picked up many times. The library was prepared for alpha chains; this beta chain is a stray read, so its frequency means little. The V and J genes are TRBV12-3 or TRBV12-4 and TRBJ2-2, with a tentative D call TRBD1 (6 bases). V was trimmed by 5 bases and J by 6 bases, leaving 10 bases between them. There are 13 residues in the CDR3. The CDR3 sequence is CASSAGAPGELFF. The CDR3 nucleotides are TGTGCCAGCAGTGCAGGGGCGCCCGGGGAGCTGTTTTTT.

There are many counts of this clonotype. This beta chain is a stray sequence in a library constructed for alpha chains; its clone size is not meaningful. The chain recombines TRBV15 with TRBJ2-2, with D possibly being TRBD2 (5 bases). Trimming took off 1 base at V and 5 bases at J, with 11 bases between the two ends. This CDR3 has 15 residues. Per the germline V gene, CDR1 is LNHNV and CDR2 is YYDKDF (reference sequence). CDR3: CATSRVEGRTGELFF. The DNA for the CDR3 is TGTGCCACCAGCAGAGTCGAAGGGAGAACCGGGGAGCTGTTTTTT.

The sample holds many counts of this clonotype. Little can be read into the size of this beta chain, an off-target read in a library designed for alpha chains. This chain joins TRBV5-1 and TRBJ1-3; unclear D gene. This CDR3 has 16 amino acids. V lost 0 bases to trimming and J lost 0 bases, with 10 bases between them. CDR1 is SGHRS, CDR2 YFSETQ, per germline. The CDR3 protein is CASSLAGEFSGNTIYF. CDR3 DNA sequence: TGCGCCAGCAGCTTGGCCGGGGAATTCTCTGGAAACACCATATATTTT.

This clonotype has a count of ten or more. Since the library was made to target alpha chains, this beta chain is a stray read and its abundance is not meaningful. V and J are TRBV27 and TRBJ2-3; 9 nucleotides line up with TRBD1. V dropped 6 bases and J dropped 1; count of bases not matched to a gene: 11. Germline loops: CDR1 MNHEY, CDR2 SMNVEV (reference sequence). This CDR3 spans 17 amino acids. The CDR3 region is CASSRGQGLVRTDTQYF. For the CDR3, the DNA is TGTGCCAGCAGCCGGGGACAGGGTTTGGTCCGCACAGATACGCAGTATTTT.

This clonotype was picked up a small number of times. This beta chain is an off-target read within a library intended for alpha chains, so its frequency means little. V is TRBV5-1 and J is TRBJ2-7; D not resolved. Germline values: CDR1 SGHRS, CDR2 YFSETQ. Trimming took off 0 bases at V and 4 bases at J, with 5 bases between the two ends. This CDR3 spans 12 amino acids. CDR3 DNA sequence: TGCGCCAGCAGCTTGGACAGATACGAGCAGTACTTC. Translated, it gives CASSLDRYEQYF.

This clonotype has at least ten counts. Found in a library prepared for alpha chains, this beta chain is an off-target read, and its abundance has little meaning. This sequence joins TRBV7-2 and TRBJ2-1; D is perhaps TRBD2 (5 bases). Germline CDR1 reads SGHTA; CDR2 reads FQGNSA. This CDR3 region has 16 residues. V lost 2 bases to trimming and J lost 6 bases, with 17 bases between them. This chain's CDR3 is CASSLYASNGVNEQFF. Written as DNA, the CDR3 is TGTGCCAGCAGCTTATATGCTAGCAATGGTGTCAATGAGCAGTTCTTC.

This clonotype appeared many times. This beta chain is an unintended read in a library built for alpha chains; its size means little. The chain uses TRBV29-1 and TRBJ2-4, with a weak D call TRBD1 (5 bases). The CDR3 covers 13 residues. CDR1 and CDR2 (germline): SQVTM, ANQGSEA. The V end lost 5 bases, the J end lost 8 bases, and 16 bases lay between the germline ends. This CDR3 is CSVSGREEDIQYF. Written as DNA, the CDR3 is TGCAGCGTTTCAGGCAGGGAAGAGGACATTCAGTACTTC. The full variable domain, in which reference TRBV29-1 and TRBJ2-4 provide the parts outside the CDR3, is SAVISQKPSRDICQRGTSLTIQCQVDSQVTMMFWYRQQPGQSLTLIATANQGSEATYESGFVIDKFPISRPNLTFSTLTVSNMSPEDSSIYLCSVSGREEDIQYFGAGTRLSVL.

A word on this clonotype: This beta chain lies outside the target of a library built for alpha chains; its clone size means little. The CDR3 here is CASSLGLHPSSGNTIYF. The CDR3 coding sequence is TGTGCCAGCAGCTTAGGGCTACACCCGAGCTCTGGAAACACCATATATTTT. The chain joins TRBV7-2 to TRBJ1-3; D is unresolved. This CDR3 contains 17 residues. Trimming stripped 1 base from V and 0 bases from J, with 13 bases between. CDR1 and CDR2 from the germline V gene are SGHTA and FQGNSA.

Ten or more counts support this clonotype. A library prepared for alpha chains yielded this beta chain as an off-target read; its size is of little meaning. This chain links TRBV28 with TRBJ2-7; 7 nucleotides align to TRBD2. Trimming at V came to 5 bases and at J to 3 bases, leaving 10 bases not matched to a gene. The CDR3 totals 15 residues. Germline loops: CDR1 MDHEN, CDR2 SYDVKM. As DNA, the CDR3 is TGTGCCAGCAGTCCGTGGCGGGAGAGAAGCTACGAGCAGTACTTC. This sequence encodes CASSPWRERSYEQYF.

This clonotype has ten or more counts. Being off target in a library aimed at alpha chains, this beta chain has a size of little meaning. The chain has TRBV6-5 and TRBJ2-1; TRBD1 is a possible D gene (5 bases). V gave up 4 bases and J gave up 0 bases, with 16 bases separating them. The germline V gene encodes CDR1 MNHEY and CDR2 SVGAGI. This CDR3 has 17 amino acids. CDR3: CASSFRLGPSSYNEQFF. The CDR3 DNA follows: TGTGCCAGCAGTTTCCGACTGGGGCCGAGCTCCTACAATGAGCAGTTCTTC.

This clonotype was counted ten times or more. Within a library made for alpha chains, this beta chain is off target, and its count is uninformative. The chain links TRBV28 to TRBJ2-7; the D is unclear. The V and J ends lost 6 bases and 2 bases respectively, with 8 bases between them. The CDR3 is 12 amino acids. Germline-derived CDR1 and CDR2 are MDHEN and SYDVKM. CDR3 nucleotide sequence: TGTGCCAGCAGGGGTGGCACCTACGAGCAGTACTTC. This sequence encodes CASRGGTYEQYF.

This clonotype was picked up a small number of times. This beta chain slipped into a library made for alpha chains as a stray read, so its size is not meaningful. The chain is built from TRBV14 and TRBJ2-2, with D possibly being TRBD2 (5 bases). The CDR3 loop spans 14 amino acids. Between the trimmed V and J ends, which lost 3 bases and 5 bases, there was a span of 10 bases. Per germline, CDR1 SGHDN and CDR2 FVKESK. CDR3 amino acids: CASSHKRGTGELFF. CDR3 in DNA: TGTGCCAGCAGCCACAAGAGAGGGACCGGGGAGCTGTTTTTT.

As regards this clonotype: This beta chain came through as a stray read in a library set up for alpha chains, and its size says little. This chain links TRBV3-1 with TRBJ1-1, with D uncertain. Germline V gives CDR1 LGHDT, CDR2 YNNKEL (reference sequence). The CDR3 loop spans 13 amino acids. The V and J ends lost 3 bases and 0 bases respectively, with 5 bases between them. As DNA, the CDR3 is TGTGCCAGCAGCCAGTTGTTGAACACTGAAGCTTTCTTT. It translates to CASSQLLNTEAFF.

This clonotype was counted ten times or more. Found in a library prepared for alpha chains, this beta chain is an off-target read, and its abundance has little meaning. This rearrangement joins TRBV6-5 to TRBJ2-4, with 12 bases aligning to TRBD1. The CDR3 is made up of 18 amino acids. The V segment lost 6 bases and the J segment 2 bases; nucleotides outside the gene matches: 11. Germline assignment: CDR1 MNHEY and CDR2 SVGAGI. CDR3 coding DNA: TGTGCCAGCAGGCCGGGACAGGGGGCGTTTGTATCCAAAAACATTCAGTACTTC. Protein sequence: CASRPGQGAFVSKNIQYF.

This clonotype showed up just a few times. The library was prepared for alpha chains; this beta chain is a stray read, so its frequency means little. This rearrangement joins TRBV12-3 or TRBV12-4 to TRBJ1-1; a possible D gene is TRBD1 (6 bases). The germline V and J ends were trimmed by 1 base and 7 bases, with 10 bases remaining between them. The CDR3 is 13 residues long. For the CDR3, the DNA is TGTGCCAGCAGTTTAGTCAAAGGGGGTGAAGCTTTCTTT. Protein sequence: CASSLVKGGEAFF.

This clonotype was seen at least ten times. The library was prepared for alpha chains; this beta chain is a stray read, so its frequency means little. V usage is TRBV30 and J usage is TRBJ1-4; TRBD1 might be the D (5 bases). This CDR3 spans 15 amino acids. V was clipped by 2 bases and J by 8 bases, with 18 bases between them. Germline V gives CDR1 GTSNPN, CDR2 SVGIG (reference sequence). CDR3 amino acids: CAWSPLGAGGEKLFF. CDR3 nucleotides: TGTGCCTGGAGTCCCCTCGGGGCTGGAGGCGAAAAACTGTTTTTT.

This clonotype was found many times. This beta chain appears as a stray read in a library generated for alpha chains; its size is not informative. V usage is TRBV20-1 and J usage is TRBJ2-7; the D is unclear. CDR3 length: 11 residues. Trimming removed 2 bases at V and 9 bases at J, with 11 bases between. Looked up from germline, CDR1 is DFQATT and CDR2 is SNEGSKA (reference sequence). CDR3 loop: CSARPTSVQYF. CDR3 in DNA: TGCAGTGCTAGACCCACTTCAGTGCAGTACTTC.

This clonotype has at least ten counts. This beta chain represents an off-target read in a library built for alpha chains; its size is of limited meaning. The rearrangement uses TRBV29-1 and TRBJ2-3; 8 positions match TRBD2. The length of the CDR3 is 13 residues. Germline trimming cut 4 bases from V and 2 bases from J; bases unmatched to any gene: 2. In germline, CDR1 is SQVTM, CDR2 ANQGSEA. The CDR3: CSVGAGATDTQYF. CDR3 DNA sequence: TGCAGCGTTGGAGCGGGGGCCACAGATACGCAGTATTTT.

This clonotype was seen more than once but under ten times. The size of this beta chain means little, since it is a stray read in a library made for alpha chains. The chain has TRBV3-1 and TRBJ2-2, with D hard to call. The V end lost 1 base, the J end lost 7 bases, and 4 bases lay between the germline ends. This CDR3 has 12 residues. Germline V CDR1 and CDR2: LGHDT, YNNKEL (reference sequence). The CDR3, as DNA: TGTGCCAGCAGCCAAGTTAACGGGGAGCTGTTTTTT. Protein product: CASSQVNGELFF.

This clonotype was found many times. This beta chain is off target for a library built for alpha chains, so its abundance means little. V usage is TRBV28 and J usage is TRBJ1-5; D gene ambiguous. V lost 6 bases, J lost 7 bases, and 10 bases lay in between. Germline loops: CDR1 MDHEN, CDR2 SYDVKM. The CDR3 has 12 amino acids. The CDR3 reads CASSATRQPQHF. CDR3 DNA: TGTGCCAGCAGCGCGACCAGACAGCCCCAGCATTTT.